This TCR beta chain was obtained from a study of early T cells in non-severe SARS-CoV-2 infection. Overall study: Chains were not paired, and sequencing was done on bulk RNA from unsorted whole blood.

Unique molecular identifiers (one per individual cDNA molecule) were attached. TCRdb passed the 5' RACE reads through MiXCR, listing each CDR3 protein once. The data contain roughly 52,000 distinct CDR3 sequences, roughly 8% of them singletons. V dropped 2 bases and J dropped 10 bases, with 8 bases sitting between them. Germline V gives CDR1 MGHDK, CDR2 SYGVNS. This CDR3 has 11 amino acids. Sequencing was done on a sample of whole blood. The clonotype comes from an adult who was a healthcare worker with PCR-confirmed SARS-CoV-2 infection or an uninfected control (not recorded which). This sequence joins TRBV25-1 and TRBJ2-5; D may be TRBD2 (5 bases). CDR3 amino acids: CASSERGLQYF. CDR3 bases: TGTGCCAGCAGTGAACGGGGTCTCCAGTACTTC.